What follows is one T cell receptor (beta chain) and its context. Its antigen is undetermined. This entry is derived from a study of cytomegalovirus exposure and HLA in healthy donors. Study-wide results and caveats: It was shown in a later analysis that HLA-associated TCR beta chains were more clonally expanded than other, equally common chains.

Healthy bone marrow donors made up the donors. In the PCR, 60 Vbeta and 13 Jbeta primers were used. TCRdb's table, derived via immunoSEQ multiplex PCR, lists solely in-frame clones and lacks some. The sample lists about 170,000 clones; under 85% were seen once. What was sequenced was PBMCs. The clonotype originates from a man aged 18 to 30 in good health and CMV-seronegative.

Here the CDR3 DNA reads TGTGCCAGTAGTATGGGGTTCCAGGGCCGAGGGCCCCAGCATTTT. It specifies CASSMGFQGRGPQHF. The chain uses TRBV19 and TRBJ1-5; perhaps TRBD1 as D (5 bases). CDR1 and CDR2 (germline): LNHDA, SQIVND (reference sequence). The ends were cut back, 3 bases at V and 9 bases at J, with 18 bases in the middle. This CDR3 contains 15 residues.